These 19 T cell receptor beta chains share one sample of origin, sequenced in a study of cytomegalovirus exposure and HLA in healthy donors. The repertoire was sequenced with immunoSEQ multiplex PCR; TCRdb's copy has only in-frame clones and lacks some. Here the sample spans 45,000 or so clones, roughly 93% being singletons. Sequenced input: PBMCs. The receptors come from a woman under 30 in good health and CMV-seronegative.

V usage is TRBV2 and J usage is TRBJ1-4; no definite D call. Per the germline V gene, CDR1 is SNHLY and CDR2 is FYNNEI. V gave up 3 bases and J gave up 3 bases, with 11 bases separating them. This CDR3 has 15 amino acids. CDR3 in amino acids: CASSDVDWPNEKLFF. CDR3 nucleotides: TGTGCCAGCAGTGATGTTGACTGGCCTAATGAAAAACTGTTTTTT.

The genes are TRBV6-1 and TRBJ2-2, with a weak D call TRBD2 (5 bases). Germline lookup yields CDR1 MNHNS and CDR2 SASEGT. The V and J ends lost 11 bases and 6 bases respectively, with 22 bases between them. There are 15 residues in the CDR3. This CDR3 is CAGLSGIASAGELFF. CDR3 sequence (DNA): TGTGCCGGTCTCTCCGGGATAGCGTCCGCCGGGGAGCTGTTTTTT.

Only a few counts were recorded for this clone. The V and J genes are TRBV10-1 and TRBJ2-7, with 7 bases lining up with TRBD2. V was clipped by 3 bases and J by 3 bases; unmatched bases: 5. Germline assignment: CDR1 WNHNN and CDR2 SYGVQD (reference sequence). The CDR3 length is 14 residues. CDR3 residues: CASSDGGTRYEQYF. For the CDR3, the DNA is TGCGCCAGCAGTGACGGGGGGACCCGCTACGAGCAGTACTTC.

The chain carries TRBV29-1 and TRBJ2-5; 10 bases are shared with TRBD1. CDR1 is SQVTM, CDR2 ANQGSEA, per germline. The CDR3 spans 11 residues. V trimming: 7 bases; J trimming: 8 bases; junction bases outside the gene matches: 4. The CDR3 here is CSAGTGVTQYF. For the CDR3, the DNA is TGCAGCGCGGGGACAGGGGTAACCCAGTACTTC.

The chain has TRBV5-1 and TRBJ2-1; D may be TRBD2 (6 bases). Per germline, CDR1 SGHRS and CDR2 YFSETQ. V lost 5 bases, J lost 0 bases, and 9 bases lay in between. The CDR3 runs to 14 residues. The CDR3 spells CASRLADSYNEQFF. DNA of the CDR3: TGCGCCAGCAGGTTAGCGGACTCCTACAATGAGCAGTTCTTC.

The V call is TRBV7-9, the J call TRBJ1-1; D remains unclear. The V gene lost 5 bases and the J gene lost 4 bases, with 8 bases spanning the gap. CDR1 and CDR2 from the germline V gene are SEHNR and FQNEAQ (reference sequence). The CDR3 is 12 amino acids. Here the CDR3 reads CASSQRVTEAFF. In DNA, the CDR3 is TGTGCCAGCAGCCAGCGGGTCACTGAAGCTTTCTTT.

The chain is built from TRBV28 and TRBJ1-2; possibly TRBD1 for D (6 bases). V lost 7 bases to trimming and J lost 7 bases, with 22 bases between them. Germline V gene sequence: CDR1 MDHEN, CDR2 SYDVKM. The CDR3 runs 15 residues. The CDR3 coding sequence is TGTGCCAGCACCTCCTTCGGCTGGGGGCGAGGTGGCTACACCTTC. Protein sequence: CASTSFGWGRGGYTF.

The gene calls are TRBV28 and TRBJ2-7; 10 bases are a match to TRBD1. The germline gives CDR1 MDHEN, CDR2 SYDVKM. This CDR3 region has 15 residues. The J segment lost 4 bases and the V segment lost 5 bases, leaving 8 bases of the junction unmatched. DNA of the CDR3: TGTGCCAGCAGTGCACGGACAGGGGGTAGGTACGAGCAGTACTTC. This sequence encodes CASSARTGGRYEQYF.

The V call is TRBV28, the J call TRBJ1-1; D might be TRBD1 (5 bases). The germline V and J ends were trimmed by 7 bases and 1 base, with 22 bases remaining between them. The V gene's germline CDR1 is MDHEN and CDR2 SYDVKM. There are 17 residues in the CDR3. CDR3 amino acids: CASITNPGVGGNTEAFF. In DNA form, the CDR3 reads TGTGCCAGCATTACAAATCCAGGCGTGGGGGGGAACACTGAAGCTTTCTTT.

J is TRBJ1-1 and V is TRBV6-1; unclear D gene. V was cut by 5 bases and J by 7 bases, with 11 bases left in between. Germline values: CDR1 MNHNS, CDR2 SASEGT. The CDR3 has 12 amino acids. CDR3 region: CASSLYRGEAFF. CDR3 DNA: TGTGCCAGCAGTTTGTATCGCGGTGAAGCTTTCTTT.

The chain couples TRBV18 to TRBJ2-7; TRBD1 aligns across 10 bases. This CDR3 contains 15 residues. Germline V CDR1 and CDR2: KGHSH, LQKENI. The V and J ends lost 4 bases and 2 bases, in that order; junction bases with no gene match: 5. In nucleotides, the CDR3 is TGTGCCAGCTCACGCGGGACAGGGGAGACCTACGAGCAGTACTTC. Protein: CASSRGTGETYEQYF.

This clone was detected only a few times. This chain joins TRBV27 and TRBJ2-5, with 7 bases identical to TRBD2. The CDR3 covers 14 residues. Germline V gene lookup returns CDR1 MNHEY and CDR2 SMNVEV (reference sequence). With V trimmed by 4 bases and J by 7 bases, 9 bases remained unmatched. As DNA, the CDR3 is TGTGCCAGCAGTTCCCCCCTGAGGGAGGGGACCCAGTACTTC. It specifies CASSSPLREGTQYF.

The chain has TRBV19 and TRBJ1-3; TRBD1 aligns across 7 bases. V trimming: 7 bases; J trimming: 6 bases; junction bases outside the gene matches: 15. The length of the CDR3 is 16 residues. Germline values: CDR1 LNHDA, CDR2 SQIVND (reference sequence). Here the CDR3 DNA reads TGTGCCAGTACCATGGGGACAGCCCTCTTTGAAAACACCATATATTTT. As protein: CASTMGTALFENTIYF.

The CDR3 sequence: CASRPYDRGAYEQYF. In DNA, the CDR3 is TGTGCCAGCAGACCCTATGACAGGGGTGCCTACGAGCAGTACTTC. This rearrangement joins TRBV6-5 to TRBJ2-7; 8 bases are shared with TRBD1. Germline CDR1 MNHEY, CDR2 SVGAGI. The ends lost 6 bases at V and 2 bases at J; junction bases unmatched: 9. This CDR3 spans 15 amino acids.

The CDR3 here is CASSAGTGSYNEQFF. CDR3 in DNA: TGTGCCAGCAGCGCCGGGACAGGCTCCTACAATGAGCAGTTCTTC. The chain links TRBV9 to TRBJ2-1; 8 bases match TRBD1. From germline, CDR1 is SGDLS and CDR2 YYNGEE. The CDR3 totals 15 residues. V trimming: 3 bases; J trimming: 0 bases; junction bases outside the gene matches: 2.

V usage is TRBV5-1 and J usage is TRBJ2-7, with 7 positions matching TRBD2. J lost 0 bases, V lost 6 bases, and 6 bases had no gene match. CDR1 is SGHRS and CDR2 is YFSETQ in the germline V gene. The CDR3 has 14 amino acids. The CDR3 region has the DNA TGCGCCAGCATGGGGGGGAAGAGCTCCTACGAGCAGTACTTC. This sequence encodes CASMGGKSSYEQYF.

The V gene is TRBV28, the J gene TRBJ2-7; D gene uncertain. V was shortened by 5 bases and J by 4 bases, with 9 bases between the two germline ends. The CDR3 is made up of 12 amino acids. Germline V CDR1 and CDR2: MDHEN, SYDVKM. As DNA, the CDR3 is TGTGCCAGCAGTCGCACAAAGTACGAGCAGTACTTC. It specifies CASSRTKYEQYF.

The chain carries TRBV6-6 and TRBJ1-5; 7 bases fit TRBD1. The germline V gene has CDR1 MNHNY and CDR2 SVGAGI (reference sequence). V lost 5 bases, J lost 4 bases, and 8 bases stayed unmatched. This CDR3 contains 15 residues. The CDR3 nucleotides are TGTGCCAGCAGTCAACGACAGGGTGGTAATCAGCCCCAGCATTTT. Its translation: CASSQRQGGNQPQHF.

The rearrangement joins TRBV9 to TRBJ1-4; D is perhaps TRBD1 (6 bases). V gave up 0 bases and J gave up 5 bases, with 14 bases separating them. CDR1 SGDLS and CDR2 YYNGEE come from the germline V gene. This CDR3 region has 16 residues. The CDR3, as DNA: TGTGCCAGCAGCGTAGCTTCCAGGGGCAAGAATGAAAAACTGTTTTTT. Amino acid sequence: CASSVASRGKNEKLFF.